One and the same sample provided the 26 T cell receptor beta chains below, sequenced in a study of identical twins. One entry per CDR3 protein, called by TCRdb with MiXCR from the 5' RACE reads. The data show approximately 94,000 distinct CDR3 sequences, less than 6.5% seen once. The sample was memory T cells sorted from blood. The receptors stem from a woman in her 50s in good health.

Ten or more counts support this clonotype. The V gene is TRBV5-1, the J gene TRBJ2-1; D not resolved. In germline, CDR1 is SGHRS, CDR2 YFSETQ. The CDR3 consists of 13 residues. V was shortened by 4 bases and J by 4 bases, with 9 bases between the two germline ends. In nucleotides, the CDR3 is TGCGCCAGCAGCCCGGACCAATACAATGAGCAGTTCTTC. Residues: CASSPDQYNEQFF.

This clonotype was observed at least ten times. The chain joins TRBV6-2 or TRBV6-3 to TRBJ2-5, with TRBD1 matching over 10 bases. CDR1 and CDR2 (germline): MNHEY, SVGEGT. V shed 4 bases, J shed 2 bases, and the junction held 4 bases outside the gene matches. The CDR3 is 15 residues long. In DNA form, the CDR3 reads TGTGCCAGCAGTTCCGGACAGGGGGTACAAGAGACCCAGTACTTC. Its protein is CASSSGQGVQETQYF.

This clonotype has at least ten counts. DNA of the CDR3: TGTGCCAGCAGTTTAGGGGTAATGAACACTGAAGCTTTCTTT. It specifies CASSLGVMNTEAFF. The chain employs TRBV12-3 or TRBV12-4 and TRBJ1-1; no clear D gene. The germline V and J ends were trimmed by 1 base and 0 bases, with 6 bases remaining between them. The CDR3 is 14 amino acids.

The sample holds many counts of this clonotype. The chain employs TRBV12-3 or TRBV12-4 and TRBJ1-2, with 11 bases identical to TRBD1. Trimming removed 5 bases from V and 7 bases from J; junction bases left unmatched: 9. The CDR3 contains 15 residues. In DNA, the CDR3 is TGTGCCAGCAGTCCCAGGACAGGGGGCTTCTCTGGCTACACCTTC. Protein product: CASSPRTGGFSGYTF.

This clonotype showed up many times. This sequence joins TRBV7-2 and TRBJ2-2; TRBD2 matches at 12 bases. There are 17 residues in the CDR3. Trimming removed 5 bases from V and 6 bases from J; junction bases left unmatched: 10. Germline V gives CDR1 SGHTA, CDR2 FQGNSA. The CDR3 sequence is CASSPQTSGRSAGELFF. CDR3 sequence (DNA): TGTGCCAGCAGCCCCCAGACTAGCGGGAGAAGCGCCGGGGAGCTGTTTTTT.

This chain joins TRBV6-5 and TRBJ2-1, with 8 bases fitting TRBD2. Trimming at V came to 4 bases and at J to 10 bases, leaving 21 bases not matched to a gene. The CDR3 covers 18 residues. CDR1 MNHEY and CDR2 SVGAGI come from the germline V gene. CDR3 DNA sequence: TGTGCCAGCAGTTCCTCCGTGGCTAGCGGGTGGGTGGGGGAAGAGCAGTTCTTC. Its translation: CASSSSVASGWVGEEQFF.

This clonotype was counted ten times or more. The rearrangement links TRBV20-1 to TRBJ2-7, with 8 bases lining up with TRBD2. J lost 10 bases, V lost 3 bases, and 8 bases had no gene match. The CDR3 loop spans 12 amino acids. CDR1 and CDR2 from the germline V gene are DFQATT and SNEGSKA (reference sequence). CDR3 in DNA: TGCAGTGCTAGGGAAAGCGGGACTAGTCAGTACTTC. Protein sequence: CSARESGTSQYF.

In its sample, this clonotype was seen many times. CDR3 amino acids: CASSLAFGYEQFF. CDR3 DNA: TGTGCCAGCAGCTTAGCGTTTGGCTACGAGCAGTTCTTC. The V call is TRBV7-9, the J call TRBJ2-1; D is undetermined. The CDR3 has 13 residues. V lost 0 bases and J lost 10, with 10 bases in between. Looked up from germline, CDR1 is SEHNR and CDR2 is FQNEAQ (reference sequence).

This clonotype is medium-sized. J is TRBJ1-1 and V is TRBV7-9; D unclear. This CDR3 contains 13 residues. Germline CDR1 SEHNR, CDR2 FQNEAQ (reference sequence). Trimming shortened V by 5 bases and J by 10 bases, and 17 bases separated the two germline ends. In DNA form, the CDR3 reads TGTGCCAGCAGCGCGCCTGAGGGTCCGGCAGCTTTCTTT. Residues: CASSAPEGPAAFF.

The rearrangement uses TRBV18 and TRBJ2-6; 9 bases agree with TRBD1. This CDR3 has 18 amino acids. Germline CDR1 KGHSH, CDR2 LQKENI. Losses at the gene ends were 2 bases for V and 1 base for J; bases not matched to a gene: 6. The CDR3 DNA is TGTGCCAGCTCACCAACAGGACAGGGGTTATCTGGGGCCAACGTCCTGACTTTC. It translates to CASSPTGQGLSGANVLTF.

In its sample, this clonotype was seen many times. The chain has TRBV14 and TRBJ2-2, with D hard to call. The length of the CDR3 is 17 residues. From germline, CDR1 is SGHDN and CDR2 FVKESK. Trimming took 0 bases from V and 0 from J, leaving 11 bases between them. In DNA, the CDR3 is TGTGCCAGCAGCCAAGATCTCAGTGCCGCGAACACCGGGGAGCTGTTTTTT. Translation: CASSQDLSAANTGELFF.

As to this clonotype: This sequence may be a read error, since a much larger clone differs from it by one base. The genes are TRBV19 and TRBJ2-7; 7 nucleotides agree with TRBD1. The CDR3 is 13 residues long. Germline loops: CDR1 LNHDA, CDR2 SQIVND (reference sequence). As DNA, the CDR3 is TGTGCCAGTAGTATTGGGACAGCCTACGAGCGGTACTTC. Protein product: CASSIGTAYERYF.

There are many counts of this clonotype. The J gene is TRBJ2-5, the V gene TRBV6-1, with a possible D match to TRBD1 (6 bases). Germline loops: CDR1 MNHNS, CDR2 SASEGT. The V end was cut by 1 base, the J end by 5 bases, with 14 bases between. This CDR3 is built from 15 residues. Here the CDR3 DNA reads TGTGCCAGCAGTGAAGGATCCAGGGGCAGTGAGACCCAGTACTTC. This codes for CASSEGSRGSETQYF.

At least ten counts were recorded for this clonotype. The CDR3 loop reads CASCLPPGLATGELFF. Here the CDR3 DNA reads TGTGCCAGCTGTCTCCCTCCGGGACTAGCGACCGGGGAGCTGTTTTTT. This chain joins TRBV6-2 or TRBV6-3 and TRBJ2-2; 10 positions agree with TRBD2. The V and J ends lost 8 bases and 5 bases, in that order; junction bases with no gene match: 11. CDR3 size: 16 residues. The germline V gene encodes CDR1 MNHEY and CDR2 SVGEGT.

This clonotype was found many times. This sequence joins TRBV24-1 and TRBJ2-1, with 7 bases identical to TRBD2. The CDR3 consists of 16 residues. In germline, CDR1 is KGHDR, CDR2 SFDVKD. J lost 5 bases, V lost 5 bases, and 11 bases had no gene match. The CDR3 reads CATSARWASGHNEQFF. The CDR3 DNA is TGTGCCACCAGTGCAAGATGGGCTAGCGGACACAATGAGCAGTTCTTC.

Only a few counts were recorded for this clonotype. The CDR3 protein is CATLAGGGTDTQYF. CDR3 coding DNA: TGTGCCACCCTAGCGGGAGGGGGCACAGATACGCAGTATTTT. This chain joins TRBV2 and TRBJ2-3, with 12 bases that match TRBD2. V was pared by 10 bases and J by 1 base, with 3 bases of the junction left unmatched. This CDR3 spans 14 amino acids. Germline V gene sequence: CDR1 SNHLY, CDR2 FYNNEI.

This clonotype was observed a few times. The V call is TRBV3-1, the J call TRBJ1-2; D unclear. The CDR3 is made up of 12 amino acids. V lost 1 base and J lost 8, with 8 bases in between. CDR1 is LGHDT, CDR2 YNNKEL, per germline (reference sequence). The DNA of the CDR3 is TGTGCCAGCAGCCAAGGGGAAGAGGGCTACACCTTC. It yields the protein CASSQGEEGYTF.

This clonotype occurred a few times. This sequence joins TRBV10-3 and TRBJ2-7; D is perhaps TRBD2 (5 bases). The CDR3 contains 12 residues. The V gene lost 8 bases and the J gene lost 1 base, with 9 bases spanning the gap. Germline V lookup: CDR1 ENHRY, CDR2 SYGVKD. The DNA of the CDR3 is TGTGCCATCGGACGGACTTCCTACGAGCAGTACTTC. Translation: CAIGRTSYEQYF.

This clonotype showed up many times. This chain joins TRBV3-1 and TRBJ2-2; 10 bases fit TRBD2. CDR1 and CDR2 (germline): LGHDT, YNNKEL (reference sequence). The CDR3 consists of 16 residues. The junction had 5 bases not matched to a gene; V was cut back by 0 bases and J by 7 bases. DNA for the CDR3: TGTGCCAGCAGCCAAGAGCTAGCGGGAGTTGGCGGGGAGCTGTTTTTT. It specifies CASSQELAGVGGELFF.

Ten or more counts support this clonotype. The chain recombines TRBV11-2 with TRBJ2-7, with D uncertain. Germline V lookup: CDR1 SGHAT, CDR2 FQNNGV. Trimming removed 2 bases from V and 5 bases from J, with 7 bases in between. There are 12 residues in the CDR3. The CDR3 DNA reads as TGTGCCAGCAGCTTACTAGGGAACGAGCAGTACTTC. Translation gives CASSLLGNEQYF.

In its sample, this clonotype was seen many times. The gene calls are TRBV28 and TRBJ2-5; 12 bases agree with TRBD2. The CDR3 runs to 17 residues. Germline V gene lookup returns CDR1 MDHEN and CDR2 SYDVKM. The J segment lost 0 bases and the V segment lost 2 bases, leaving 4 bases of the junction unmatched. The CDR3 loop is CASSLELAGGNQETQYF. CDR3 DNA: TGTGCCAGCAGTTTAGAACTAGCGGGAGGTAACCAAGAGACCCAGTACTTC.

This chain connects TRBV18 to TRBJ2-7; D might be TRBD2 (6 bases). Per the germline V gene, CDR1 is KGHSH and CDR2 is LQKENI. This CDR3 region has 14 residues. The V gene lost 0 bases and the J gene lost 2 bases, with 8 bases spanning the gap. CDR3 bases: TGTGCCAGCTCACCACCGACGGGAGCCTACGAGCAGTACTTC. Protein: CASSPPTGAYEQYF.

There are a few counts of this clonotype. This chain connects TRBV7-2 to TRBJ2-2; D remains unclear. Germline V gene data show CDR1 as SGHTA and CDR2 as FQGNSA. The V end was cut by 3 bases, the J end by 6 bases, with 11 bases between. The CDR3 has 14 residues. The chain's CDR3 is CASSFPMRPGELFF. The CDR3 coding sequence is TGTGCCAGCAGCTTCCCGATGAGGCCCGGGGAGCTGTTTTTT.

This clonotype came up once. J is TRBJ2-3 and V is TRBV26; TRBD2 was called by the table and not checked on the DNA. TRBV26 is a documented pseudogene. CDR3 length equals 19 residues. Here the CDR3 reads CASSYRPGLAGAPTDTQYF. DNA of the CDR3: TGTGCCAGCAGCTATCGACCGGGACTAGCGGGCGCTCCCACAGATACGCAGTATTTT.

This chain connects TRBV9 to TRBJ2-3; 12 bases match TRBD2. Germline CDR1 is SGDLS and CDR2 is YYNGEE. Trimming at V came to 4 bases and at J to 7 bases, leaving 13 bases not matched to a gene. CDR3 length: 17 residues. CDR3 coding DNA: TGTGCCAGCAGCCCTCCACTAGCGGGAGGACGCGTCCATACGCAGTATTTT. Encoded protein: CASSPPLAGGRVHTQYF.

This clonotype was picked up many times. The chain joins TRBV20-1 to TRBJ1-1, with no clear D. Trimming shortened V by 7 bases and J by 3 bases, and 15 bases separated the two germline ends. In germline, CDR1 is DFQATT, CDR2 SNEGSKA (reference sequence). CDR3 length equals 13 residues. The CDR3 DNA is TGCAGTGTCAAGGTCGTGGGATACACTGAAGCTTTCTTT. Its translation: CSVKVVGYTEAFF.